The 13 T cell receptor beta chains below were found in one sample sequenced in a study of regulatory T cells in long-lasting Graves disease (TCRdb year 2021). Receptor libraries were prepared by multiplex PCR. The sample was run on an Illumina HiSeq 4000. To build TCR beta libraries, CDR3 regions were amplified by Arm-PCR using iRepertoire HTBI primers. TCRdb trimmed the raw reads at Q25, called clones with MiXCR and kept productive beta chains. CDR3 protein sequences are deduplicated, and each keeps its most common genes and DNA. This sample comprises some 330,000 distinct CDR3 sequences, 10% to 15% of them detected only once. Together, the top ten hold 15% to 20% of the sample. The label giving this sample's time point can be read as: newly diagnosed GD, antithyroid drugs for less than 3 months. For both TCR sequencing and RNA sequencing, RNA was extracted from PBMCs using TRIzol. These data were also reused for a study on T cells in Graves' hyperthyroidism and ophthalmopathy.

The sample consisted of peripheral blood mononuclear cells (PBMCs), taken at new diagnosis, from a patient treated with antithyroid drugs. The receptors come from a woman aged 18-29 years with Graves disease. Donor details come from another sample of the same person, matched by shared clones.

The rearrangement links TRBV2 to TRBJ1-5, with unresolved D. Trimming shortened V by 4 bases and J by 0 bases, and 4 bases separated the two germline ends. The CDR3 is 13 amino acids. Per the germline V gene, CDR1 is SNHLY and CDR2 is FYNNEI. CDR3 loop: CASSGASNQPQHF. Here the CDR3 DNA reads TGTGCCAGCAGTGGAGCTAGCAATCAGCCCCAGCATTTT.

In this sample, this clonotype turned up a few times. The genes are TRBV6-1 and TRBJ2-7; D possibly corresponds to TRBD1 (5 bases). The CDR3 loop spans 16 amino acids. V dropped 3 bases and J dropped 4 bases, with 19 bases sitting between them. Germline assignment: CDR1 MNHNS and CDR2 SASEGT. The CDR3: CASSDRSRRGLYEQYF. As DNA, the CDR3 is TGTGCCAGCAGTGACAGGTCAAGAAGGGGCTTGTACGAGCAGTACTTC.

This clonotype has only a few counts. The chain has TRBV6-1 and TRBJ1-5; D call uncertain. This CDR3 comprises 15 residues. Germline V gene sequence: CDR1 MNHNS, CDR2 SASEGT. Trimming took off 6 bases at V and 0 bases at J, with 12 bases between the two ends. The CDR3 region is CASSRSGYSNQPQHF. As DNA, the CDR3 is TGTGCCAGCAGCCGATCCGGATATAGCAATCAGCCCCAGCATTTT.

This clonotype was counted at least ten times. The chain links TRBV5-5 to TRBJ1-2, with a weak D call TRBD1 (5 bases). Germline assignment: CDR1 SGHKS and CDR2 YYEKEE (reference sequence). This CDR3 has 13 residues. The V gene lost 6 bases and the J gene lost 6 bases, with 15 bases spanning the gap. The CDR3 sequence is CASTFGREHGYTF. Written as DNA, the CDR3 is TGTGCCAGCACCTTCGGCAGGGAACATGGCTACACCTTC.

This clonotype was counted a few times. This sequence joins TRBV7-9 and TRBJ2-3, with TRBD2 matching over 13 bases. CDR1 SEHNR and CDR2 FQNEAQ come from the germline V gene (reference sequence). This CDR3 is 15 amino acids long. Losses at the gene ends were 4 bases for V and 6 bases for J; bases not matched to a gene: 4. The CDR3 DNA reads TGTGCCAGCAGCTGGGGACTAGCGGGAATGGATACGCAGTATTTT. This codes for CASSWGLAGMDTQYF.

This clonotype was found a few times. A much larger clone differs from this one at a single base, so this may be a read error. The V gene is TRBV3-1, the J gene TRBJ1-1; D may be TRBD1 (6 bases). Germline lookup yields CDR1 LGHDT and CDR2 YNNKEL (reference sequence). The CDR3 extends over 13 amino acids. Deletions cut 4 bases from V and 5 bases from J, with 11 bases between. CDR3: CASSRYRATEAFF. CDR3 nucleotide sequence: TGTGCCAGCAGCCGGTACAGGGCGACTGAAGCTTTCTTT.

The chain links TRBV19 to TRBJ2-1; unclear D gene. The CDR3 covers 13 residues. Trimming left V 9 bases short and J 9 bases short, with 18 bases between. The V gene's germline CDR1 is LNHDA and CDR2 SQIVND (reference sequence). The CDR3 is CASTGFTVGEQFF. CDR3 coding DNA: TGTGCCAGCACCGGGTTTACGGTGGGTGAGCAGTTCTTC. Looking up the rest from reference TRBV19 and TRBJ2-1 gives the full variable domain: DGGITQSPKYLFRKEGQNVTLSCEQNLNHDAMYWYRQDPGQGLRLIYYSQIVNDFQKGDIAEGYSVSREKKESFPLTVTSAQKNPTAFYLCASTGFTVGEQFFGPGTRLTVL.

The V gene is TRBV11-2, the J gene TRBJ2-7, with a possible D match to TRBD1 (6 bases). The CDR3 consists of 14 residues. Germline V gives CDR1 SGHAT, CDR2 FQNNGV. Trimming stripped 2 bases from V and 4 bases from J, with 12 bases between. CDR3 in DNA: TGTGCCAGCAGCTTATACGGACAGACTTACGAGCAGTACTTC. Translation gives CASSLYGQTYEQYF.

This clonotype has ten or more counts. This chain links TRBV9 with TRBJ2-3, with 10 bases fitting TRBD2. Germline V gene lookup returns CDR1 SGDLS and CDR2 YYNGEE. Trimming took 3 bases from V and 3 from J; bases not matched to a gene: 4. The CDR3 covers 15 residues. DNA for the CDR3: TGTGCCAGCAGCGACGAGACTAGCGGGACAGATACGCAGTATTTT. Its translation is CASSDETSGTDTQYF.

This clonotype occurred a few times. Its ends do not fully match the called genes, so a read error is possible. The chain has TRBV15 and TRBJ2-5; D not certain. This CDR3 contains 15 residues. Germline V gene sequence: CDR1 LNHNV, CDR2 YYDKDF (reference sequence). CDR3: CATSGDRLRLETQYF. The CDR3 coding sequence is TGTGCCACCAGCGGAGATCGCCTTCGATTAGAGACCCAGTACTTC.

With respect to this clonotype: A much larger clone lies a single base off, so this may be a read error. The chain has TRBV2 and TRBJ2-7; 11 nucleotides agree with TRBD2. There are 14 residues in the CDR3. Per germline, CDR1 SNHLY and CDR2 FYNNEI. The V segment lost 4 bases and the J segment 5 bases; nucleotides outside the gene matches: 4. CDR3 DNA: TGTGCCAGCAGTGTGGGTAGCGGGGGGGACGAGCAGTACGTC. As protein: CASSVGSGGDEQYV.

This clonotype was recorded many times. V is TRBV6-1 and J is TRBJ1-5; TRBD1 matches 8 bases. The CDR3 is 17 amino acids. J lost 6 bases, V lost 0 bases, and 10 bases had no gene match. Per the germline V gene, CDR1 is MNHNS and CDR2 is SASEGT. CDR3 DNA sequence: TGTGCCAGCAGTGAAGCGGGGGGACAGGCTGGTTCTCAGCCCCAGCATTTT. Protein sequence: CASSEAGGQAGSQPQHF.

Worth noting for this clonotype: The germline gene is not matched at one end of the junction; a read error may be the cause. V is TRBV6-5 and J is TRBJ2-1; D gene uncertain. Germline CDR1 reads MNHEY; CDR2 reads SVGAGI. This CDR3 is 15 amino acids long. This CDR3 is CASSYSNWRNNERFF. The DNA for the CDR3 is TGTGCCAGCAGTTACTCGAATTGGCGGAACAATGAGCGGTTCTTC.